Each of the 23 T cell receptor beta chains below was sequenced from the same sample in a study of T cells in Graves' hyperthyroidism and ophthalmopathy. The TCR beta CDR3 regions underwent amplification using RNA transcripts as the source. The HTBI primer set drove a first-round RT-PCR of the TCR CDR3. TCRdb re-analysed the multiplex PCR reads in MiXCR, keeping a single row per CDR3 protein. The sample shows a few hundred thousand distinct CDR3 sequences, less than 20% of them seen only once. Sequencing input: blood. These receptor sequences come from a man between 18 and 35 years old with Graves' ophthalmopathy.

The table lists this clonotype with a few counts. The V call is TRBV28, the J call TRBJ2-6; 7 bases align to TRBD1. The V gene's germline CDR1 is MDHEN and CDR2 SYDVKM. The CDR3 is 13 amino acids. With V trimmed by 10 bases and J by 5 bases, 5 bases remained unmatched. CDR3 in amino acids: CATQGQWANVLTF. CDR3 nucleotide sequence: TGTGCCACACAGGGGCAGTGGGCCAACGTCCTGACTTTC.

This clonotype was seen at least ten times. This chain connects TRBV6-2 or TRBV6-3 to TRBJ2-7; D possibly uses TRBD1 or TRBD2 (5 bases each). The CDR3 runs 15 residues. Deletions cut 6 bases from V and 3 bases from J, with 18 bases between. The germline V gene encodes CDR1 MNHEY and CDR2 SVGEGT. CDR3 DNA sequence: TGTGCCAGCAGCCACCTCCGGGACGGAGTCTACGAGCAGTACTTC. Amino acid sequence: CASSHLRDGVYEQYF.

The sample holds many counts of this clonotype. This rearrangement joins TRBV28 to TRBJ2-5; no clear D gene. Trimming took 1 base from V and 6 from J, leaving 9 bases between them. Germline-derived CDR1 and CDR2 are MDHEN and SYDVKM. CDR3 length: 13 amino acids. The CDR3 DNA reads TGTGCCAGCAGTTTATTTAGGGCCCAGACCCAGTACTTC. Translation: CASSLFRAQTQYF.

This sequence joins TRBV7-2 and TRBJ2-1, with TRBD2 identical over 10 bases. This CDR3 contains 16 residues. Germline V gives CDR1 SGHTA, CDR2 FQGNSA. Trimming removed 2 bases from V and 9 bases from J; junction bases left unmatched: 10. The CDR3 DNA is TGTGCCAGCAGCTTATCCTTTAGCGGGGGGCGGGGTGAGCAGTTCTTC. Its protein product is CASSLSFSGGRGEQFF.

Only a few counts were recorded for this clonotype. The J gene is TRBJ2-7, the V gene TRBV20-1, with D maybe TRBD1 (6 bases). CDR1 and CDR2 (germline): DFQATT, SNEGSKA (reference sequence). V lost 5 bases, J lost 0 bases, and 14 bases lay in between. The CDR3 is 14 amino acids. The CDR3 DNA reads as TGCAGTGCTTTAGACAGGTGGAGCTCCTACGAGCAGTACTTC. Residues: CSALDRWSSYEQYF.

The table lists this clonotype with many counts. This rearrangement joins TRBV5-1 to TRBJ2-3; a possible D gene is TRBD1 (5 bases). The CDR3 is made up of 14 amino acids. V was pared by 4 bases and J by 2 bases, with 11 bases between. Germline assignment: CDR1 SGHRS and CDR2 YFSETQ. CDR3 in amino acids: CASSLQATTDTQYF. As DNA, the CDR3 is TGCGCCAGCAGCCTACAGGCTACCACAGATACGCAGTATTTT. The full variable domain, completed using reference TRBV5-1 and TRBJ2-3, is KAGVTQTPRYLIKTRGQQVTLSCSPISGHRSVSWYQQTPGQGLQFLFEYFSETQRNKGNFPGRFSGRQFSNSRSEMNVSTLELGDSALYLCASSLQATTDTQYFGPGTRLTVL.

The rearrangement links TRBV2 to TRBJ2-7, with D perhaps TRBD1 (6 bases). The CDR3 loop spans 11 amino acids. CDR1 is SNHLY, CDR2 FYNNEI, per germline. V was cut by 4 bases and J by 6 bases, with 7 bases left in between. The CDR3 loop reads CASSGQAEQYF. Written as DNA, the CDR3 is TGTGCCAGCAGTGGACAGGCCGAGCAGTACTTC.

This clonotype was observed many times. CDR3 residues: CAIMVPSNQPQHF. In DNA form, the CDR3 reads TGTGCCATCATGGTCCCTAGCAATCAGCCCCAGCATTTT. The rearrangement uses TRBV10-3 and TRBJ1-5; D remains ambiguous. Germline lookup yields CDR1 ENHRY and CDR2 SYGVKD. Trimming took off 7 bases at V and 0 bases at J, with 7 bases between the two ends. This CDR3 region has 13 residues.

This clonotype was seen at least ten times. The rearrangement uses TRBV5-1 and TRBJ1-3, with D unresolved. Deletions cut 4 bases from V and 0 bases from J, with 8 bases between. This CDR3 contains 14 residues. CDR1 is SGHRS, CDR2 YFSETQ, per germline. This CDR3 reads CASSRGNSGNTIYF. For the CDR3, the DNA is TGCGCCAGCAGCCGAGGTAACTCTGGAAACACCATATATTTT.

The rearrangement joins TRBV4-1 to TRBJ2-7, with TRBD1 matching over 9 bases. From germline, CDR1 is MGHRA and CDR2 YSYEKL. Losses at the gene ends were 3 bases for V and 3 bases for J; bases not matched to a gene: 6. This CDR3 has 15 amino acids. The CDR3 DNA is TGCGCCAGCAGCCAGAGGACAGGGGACGGCTACGAGCAGTACTTC. This translates into CASSQRTGDGYEQYF.

This clonotype was observed many times. The chain joins TRBV20-1 to TRBJ2-1; D may be TRBD2 (6 bases). Germline loops: CDR1 DFQATT, CDR2 SNEGSKA (reference sequence). The V gene lost 6 bases and the J gene lost 4 bases, with 13 bases spanning the gap. This CDR3 has 13 amino acids. CDR3 region: CSAPRREYNEQFF. Here the CDR3 DNA reads TGCAGTGCCCCCCGCCGGGAGTACAATGAGCAGTTCTTC.

The chain employs TRBV6-5 and TRBJ2-3, with 8 bases identical to TRBD2. Germline V gene sequence: CDR1 MNHEY, CDR2 SVGAGI. V shed 2 bases and J 0 bases; nucleotides not matched to a gene: 4. CDR3 size: 16 residues. CDR3 in amino acids: CASSYSGGASTDTQYF. CDR3 nucleotide sequence: TGTGCCAGCAGTTACAGCGGGGGCGCTAGCACAGATACGCAGTATTTT.

This clonotype was recorded a few times. The rearrangement uses TRBV29-1 and TRBJ2-7, with D unresolved. The CDR3 spans 11 residues. V was pared by 2 bases and J by 5 bases, with 7 bases between. Germline V lookup: CDR1 SQVTM, CDR2 ANQGSEA. In DNA form, the CDR3 reads TGCAGCGTTGAAATGAACAACGAGCAGTACTTC. Amino acid sequence: CSVEMNNEQYF.

The J gene is TRBJ2-1, the V gene TRBV27; 8 bases align to TRBD2. The junction had 1 base not matched to a gene; V was cut back by 0 bases and J by 9 bases. The CDR3 has 13 residues. CDR1 and CDR2 from the germline V gene are MNHEY and SMNVEV (reference sequence). The CDR3 reads CASSLSRGAEQFF. Here the CDR3 DNA reads TGTGCCAGCAGTTTATCGCGGGGGGCTGAGCAGTTCTTC.

As to this clonotype: This may stem from a read error, because a much larger clone lies one nucleotide away. The rearrangement joins TRBV6-5 to TRBJ2-5; TRBD2 aligns across 7 bases. In germline, CDR1 is MNHEY, CDR2 SVGAGI. This CDR3 spans 15 amino acids. V was clipped by 2 bases and J by 7 bases; unmatched bases: 10. The CDR3 spells CASSYGAGSGRTQYF. The CDR3 coding sequence is TGTGCCAGCAGTTACGGAGCGGGGAGTGGTAGGACCCAGTACTTC.

There are many counts of this clonotype. The rearrangement uses TRBV28 and TRBJ2-7, with TRBD1 matching 8 bases. The CDR3 loop spans 13 amino acids. The germline gives CDR1 MDHEN, CDR2 SYDVKM. The junction had 6 bases not matched to a gene; V was cut back by 6 bases and J by 5 bases. The CDR3 DNA follows: TGTGCCAGCAGGAGACAGGGGAAGAACGAGCAGTACTTC. It is translated as CASRRQGKNEQYF.

At least ten counts were recorded for this clonotype. The chain joins TRBV11-2 to TRBJ2-7; 8 bases map to TRBD2. The CDR3 runs to 15 residues. V lost 1 base to trimming and J lost 3 bases; unmatched junction nucleotides: 5. The V gene's germline CDR1 is SGHAT and CDR2 FQNNGV. The chain's CDR3 is CASSLVRRGDYEQYF. The CDR3 nucleotides are TGTGCCAGCAGCTTAGTTCGGCGGGGGGACTACGAGCAGTACTTC.

This chain joins TRBV5-6 and TRBJ2-3; D is unclear. With 0 bases removed from V and 4 bases from J, the gap between germline ends came to 6 bases. The length of the CDR3 is 13 residues. Per germline, CDR1 SGHDT and CDR2 YYEEEE. The CDR3 spells CASSLGGPDTQYF. The CDR3 coding sequence is TGTGCCAGCAGCTTGGGTGGCCCAGATACGCAGTATTTT.

In this sample, this clonotype turned up once. The rearrangement uses TRBV6-1 and TRBJ1-3, with D unresolved. Trimming took 4 bases from V and 3 from J, leaving 4 bases between them. This CDR3 is built from 12 residues. CDR1 is MNHNS, CDR2 SASEGT, per germline. CDR3 coding DNA: TGTGCCAGCAGTGTCTTTGGAAACACCATATATTTT. It yields the protein CASSVFGNTIYF.

This clonotype was counted ten times or more. The chain has TRBV6-1 and TRBJ2-1, with a weak D call TRBD1 (6 bases). Germline values: CDR1 MNHNS, CDR2 SASEGT. The V end lost 6 bases, the J end lost 0 bases, and 12 bases lay between the germline ends. This CDR3 region has 15 residues. The chain's CDR3 is CASRGHRSSYNEQFF. As DNA, the CDR3 is TGTGCCAGCAGGGGACACCGGAGCTCCTACAATGAGCAGTTCTTC.

The rearrangement uses TRBV27 and TRBJ1-6, with unresolved D. CDR3 length equals 14 residues. Trimming took off 2 bases at V and 7 bases at J, with 9 bases between the two ends. The V gene's germline CDR1 is MNHEY and CDR2 SMNVEV (reference sequence). CDR3 bases: TGTGCCAGCAGTTTACAGGACGGAAATTCACCCCTCCACTTT. Protein sequence: CASSLQDGNSPLHF.

This clonotype was picked up a small number of times. The chain recombines TRBV20-1 with TRBJ1-4, with unresolved D. V dropped 0 bases and J dropped 1 base, with 9 bases sitting between them. The germline V gene has CDR1 DFQATT and CDR2 SNEGSKA (reference sequence). CDR3 length equals 15 residues. The CDR3 sequence is CSARDRVITNEKLFF. The CDR3 coding sequence is TGCAGTGCTAGAGATAGGGTAATAACTAATGAAAAACTGTTTTTT.

This clonotype was counted ten times or more. This chain uses TRBV19 with TRBJ1-1; 7 bases agree with TRBD1. The CDR3 is made up of 16 amino acids. From germline, CDR1 is LNHDA and CDR2 SQIVND (reference sequence). After removal of 3 bases from V and 2 bases from J, the junction contained 9 bases not matched to a gene. The CDR3 here is CASSMATGTVNTEAFF. The DNA for the CDR3 is TGTGCCAGTAGTATGGCCACGGGGACAGTAAACACTGAAGCTTTCTTT.